What follows are 27 T cell receptor beta chains derived from one specimen sequenced in a study of control samples from healthy donors and cancer patients. TCRdb's table, derived via immunoSEQ multiplex PCR, lists solely in-frame clones and lacks some. In the table there are about 92,000 clones, more than 75% of which are singletons. Material for sequencing was blood. Receptors were obtained from a woman aged 55-70 years in good health.

In this sample, this clone turned up a few times. The CDR3 bases are TGTGCCATCAGTGAGCCTGGGTCGGGAGGGGCCAACGTCCTGACTTTC. Translating gives CAISEPGSGGANVLTF. This chain links TRBV10-3 with TRBJ2-6, with D maybe TRBD2 (5 bases). The CDR3 is 16 amino acids. V gave up 2 bases and J gave up 4 bases, with 12 bases separating them. Germline values: CDR1 ENHRY, CDR2 SYGVKD.

This chain uses TRBV5-1 with TRBJ1-6; 8 positions match TRBD1. Germline assignment: CDR1 SGHRS and CDR2 YFSETQ. With V trimmed by 2 bases and J by 8 bases, 6 bases remained unmatched. CDR3 size: 15 residues. The CDR3 loop is CASSFQGAADSPLHF. CDR3 coding DNA: TGCGCCAGCAGCTTCCAGGGGGCCGCGGATTCACCCCTCCACTTT.

V usage is TRBV4-3 and J usage is TRBJ1-4, with 9 bases that match TRBD1. The CDR3 length is 15 residues. Germline loops: CDR1 LGHNA, CDR2 YSLEER. V trimming: 2 bases; J trimming: 8 bases; junction bases outside the gene matches: 6. The CDR3 sequence: CASSQTGTGPEKLFF. The DNA for the CDR3 is TGCGCCAGCAGCCAAACCGGGACAGGGCCCGAAAAACTGTTTTTT.

This chain joins TRBV24-1 and TRBJ2-1, with D tentatively TRBD2 (5 bases). Deletions cut 3 bases from V and 11 bases from J, with 25 bases between. This CDR3 region has 17 residues. Germline V gives CDR1 KGHDR, CDR2 SFDVKD. CDR3: CATSDGPGPPSPNQQFF. DNA of the CDR3: TGTGCCACCAGTGATGGTCCCGGGCCCCCTAGCCCAAATCAGCAGTTCTTC.

The count of this clone is one. V usage is TRBV6-6 and J usage is TRBJ1-5; 9 nucleotides line up with TRBD1. The CDR3 is 15 residues long. V trimming: 2 bases; J trimming: 4 bases; junction bases outside the gene matches: 3. In germline, CDR1 is MNHNY, CDR2 SVGAGI (reference sequence). The DNA of the CDR3 is TGTGCCAGCAGTTACGCCGACAGGGGGAATCAGCCCCAGCATTTT. This translates into CASSYADRGNQPQHF.

V is TRBV28 and J is TRBJ2-1; 10 bases align to TRBD2. This CDR3 contains 16 residues. Trimming removed 6 bases from V and 2 bases from J; junction bases left unmatched: 7. CDR1 and CDR2 from the germline V gene are MDHEN and SYDVKM. The CDR3 DNA reads as TGTGCCAGCAGCCGCCTTCTAGCGGGAGCCTACAATGAGCAGTTCTTC. Translating it yields CASSRLLAGAYNEQFF.

The chain carries TRBV13 and TRBJ1-2; possibly TRBD1 for D (6 bases). The germline V and J ends were trimmed by 4 bases and 2 bases, with 8 bases remaining between them. Germline CDR1 is PRHDT and CDR2 is FYEKMQ (reference sequence). The CDR3 has 13 amino acids. In DNA form, the CDR3 reads TGTGCCAGCAGCTCTGGGGGCAACTATGGCTACACCTTC. Protein product: CASSSGGNYGYTF.

This clone was detected a few times. The V call is TRBV6-6, the J call TRBJ2-7; no clear D gene. CDR3 length: 14 residues. Germline values: CDR1 MNHNY, CDR2 SVGAGI (reference sequence). V was shortened by 0 bases and J by 4 bases, with 10 bases between the two germline ends. The CDR3 DNA reads TGTGCCAGCAGTTACTCGGCAGTGGGTTACGAGCAGTACTTC. It is translated as CASSYSAVGYEQYF.

This clone was seen only once. This chain uses TRBV19 with TRBJ2-2; D ambiguous. V was shortened by 5 bases and J by 7 bases, with 11 bases between the two germline ends. The CDR3 consists of 13 residues. Per germline, CDR1 LNHDA and CDR2 SQIVND (reference sequence). The CDR3 DNA reads as TGTGCCAGTAGTTATATTGGCGACGGGGAGCTGTTTTTT. The encoded protein is CASSYIGDGELFF.

The chain uses TRBV7-9 and TRBJ1-4; TRBD1 matches at 7 bases. This CDR3 contains 17 residues. Germline V gene lookup returns CDR1 SEHNR and CDR2 FQNEAQ (reference sequence). Trimming removed 2 bases from V and 6 bases from J; junction bases left unmatched: 12. The CDR3 DNA follows: TGTGCCAGCAGCTTAACCTTCCCAGGGGGTCCATATGAAAAACTGTTTTTT. Residues: CASSLTFPGGPYEKLFF.

V usage is TRBV18 and J usage is TRBJ1-1, with D tentatively TRBD1 (5 bases). Germline CDR1 KGHSH, CDR2 LQKENI. Trimming stripped 4 bases from V and 1 base from J, with 7 bases between. CDR3 size: 13 residues. This CDR3 is CASSQTANTEAFF. In nucleotides, the CDR3 is TGTGCCAGCTCACAGACAGCGAACACTGAAGCTTTCTTT. Supplemented by reference TRBV18 and TRBJ1-1, the full variable domain reads NAGVMQNPRHLVRRRGQEARLRCSPMKGHSHVYWYRQLPEEGLKFMVYLQKENIIDESGMPKERFSAEFPKEGPSILRIQQVVRGDSAAYFCASSQTANTEAFFGQGTRLTVV.

The rearrangement uses TRBV5-4 and TRBJ1-5, with a weak D call TRBD1 (5 bases). The CDR3 has 15 residues. Germline CDR1 and CDR2: SGHNT and YYREEE (reference sequence). With 3 bases removed from V and 1 base from J, the gap between germline ends came to 11 bases. The CDR3 sequence is CASSSGGESNQPQHF. DNA of the CDR3: TGTGCCAGCAGCTCGGGAGGGGAAAGCAATCAGCCCCAGCATTTT.

The chain links TRBV28 to TRBJ2-1; 12 nucleotides line up with TRBD2. Per germline, CDR1 MDHEN and CDR2 SYDVKM. CDR3 length: 16 amino acids. The ends lost 6 bases at V and 3 bases at J; junction bases unmatched: 6. For the CDR3, the DNA is TGTGCCAGCAGGCAGAGGACTAGCGGGATCTACAATGAGCAGTTCTTC. Its protein product is CASRQRTSGIYNEQFF.

CDR3: CASSQEQGGSPLHF. In DNA, the CDR3 is TGTGCCAGCAGCCAAGAACAGGGAGGCTCACCCCTCCACTTT. The chain has TRBV3-1 (or the pseudogene TRBV3-2) and TRBJ1-6, with D perhaps TRBD1 (6 bases). Trimming stripped 0 bases from V and 10 bases from J, with 10 bases between. CDR3 length equals 14 residues. Per the germline V gene, CDR1 is LGHDT and CDR2 is YNNKEL (reference sequence).

The rearrangement links TRBV6-5 to TRBJ1-1; D unresolved. V was cut by 0 bases and J by 6 bases, with 5 bases left in between. Germline lookup yields CDR1 MNHEY and CDR2 SVGAGI. This CDR3 has 12 amino acids. The CDR3 protein is CASSYSGSEAFF. The CDR3 nucleotides are TGTGCCAGCAGTTACTCCGGATCTGAAGCTTTCTTT.

This chain joins TRBV28 and TRBJ2-7, with D perhaps TRBD1 (6 bases). From germline, CDR1 is MDHEN and CDR2 SYDVKM. The CDR3 covers 15 residues. V dropped 4 bases and J dropped 3 bases, with 16 bases sitting between them. The CDR3 protein is CASSWIADSSYEQYF. The DNA of the CDR3 is TGTGCCAGCAGTTGGATCGCGGACAGCAGCTACGAGCAGTACTTC.

This chain links TRBV27 with TRBJ2-2; 10 bases match TRBD2. CDR1 is MNHEY, CDR2 SMNVEV, per germline (reference sequence). Trimming removed 0 bases from V and 1 base from J; junction bases left unmatched: 2. The CDR3 loop spans 17 amino acids. This CDR3 is CASSLSGTSVNTGELFF. Written as DNA, the CDR3 is TGTGCCAGCAGTTTATCCGGGACTAGCGTGAACACCGGGGAGCTGTTTTTT.

CDR3 DNA sequence: TGTGCCAGCAGCTTGGACACGGGGGGACTGTCCTACGAGCAGTACTTC. Translation: CASSLDTGGLSYEQYF. The genes are TRBV7-9 and TRBJ2-7; 7 nucleotides match TRBD2. The CDR3 has 16 amino acids. With 3 bases clipped from V and 1 base from J, the junction kept 9 bases outside the gene matches. Germline CDR1 and CDR2: SEHNR and FQNEAQ (reference sequence).

This clone was detected only once. The chain has TRBV10-2 and TRBJ2-3, with D maybe TRBD1 (7 bases). The V gene's germline CDR1 is WSHSY and CDR2 SAAADI. The length of the CDR3 is 16 residues. Trimming removed 6 bases at V and 1 base at J, with 17 bases between. CDR3 loop: CASRDHRGGGTDTQYF. As DNA, the CDR3 is TGCGCCAGCAGGGACCACAGGGGCGGGGGCACAGATACGCAGTATTTT.

The chain couples TRBV10-3 to TRBJ2-7, with TRBD2 identical over 8 bases. Germline V gives CDR1 ENHRY, CDR2 SYGVKD. Unmatched junction bases numbered 10, after V lost 6 bases and J lost 6 bases. The CDR3 runs 14 residues. CDR3 nucleotide sequence: TGTGCCATCAGGCCGGGACTAGAAATCGCCGAGCAGTACTTC. Translating it yields CAIRPGLEIAEQYF.

The genes are TRBV19 and TRBJ2-5; possibly TRBD2 for D (6 bases). Deletions cut 3 bases from V and 5 bases from J, with 10 bases between. The CDR3 consists of 13 residues. Germline CDR1 LNHDA, CDR2 SQIVND (reference sequence). For the CDR3, the DNA is TGTGCCAGTAGTATCGGAGGGTGGGAGACCCAGTACTTC. Its translation: CASSIGGWETQYF.

The chain carries TRBV19 and TRBJ1-5, with TRBD1 as a possible D gene (5 bases). Germline V gives CDR1 LNHDA, CDR2 SQIVND (reference sequence). The CDR3 is 12 amino acids. The V and J ends lost 5 bases and 9 bases respectively, with 11 bases between them. CDR3 loop: CASSWDFGPQHF. As DNA, the CDR3 is TGTGCCAGTAGTTGGGACTTCGGGCCCCAGCATTTT.

The chain links TRBV10-2 to TRBJ2-1; 14 bases map to TRBD2. Trimming at V came to 5 bases and at J to 12 bases, leaving 15 bases not matched to a gene. This CDR3 region has 17 residues. Germline CDR1 and CDR2: WSHSY and SAAADI. CDR3 coding DNA: TGCGCCAGCAGTCCAGGGGGCGCGGGACTAGCGGGAGCGGGGCAGTTCTTC. The encoded protein is CASSPGGAGLAGAGQFF.

This clone was seen a single time. This chain connects TRBV21-1 to TRBJ1-2. TRBV21-1 is shown as a pseudogene. The CDR3 covers 15 residues. For the CDR3, the DNA is TGTGCCAGCAGCAAAGAAGAGGAGAACGCTATCGGCTACACCTTC. Its translation: CASSKEEENAIGYTF.

The chain carries TRBV6-2 or TRBV6-3 and TRBJ1-1; no definite D call. The CDR3 loop spans 11 amino acids. V was shortened by 5 bases and J by 8 bases, with 9 bases between the two germline ends. The germline V gene encodes CDR1 MNHEY and CDR2 SVGEGT. CDR3 nucleotide sequence: TGTGCCAGCAGTCTGGGGAGGGAAGCTTTCTTT. Its translation: CASSLGREAFF.

The chain has TRBV29-1 and TRBJ2-1; no definite D call. V gave up 2 bases and J gave up 10 bases, with 9 bases separating them. Germline V lookup: CDR1 SQVTM, CDR2 ANQGSEA. The CDR3 is made up of 11 amino acids. CDR3 sequence: CSVETSVEQFF. DNA for the CDR3: TGCAGCGTTGAAACGAGTGTAGAGCAGTTCTTC.

The genes are TRBV19 and TRBJ1-2; 8 nucleotides agree with TRBD1. This CDR3 contains 13 residues. V lost 6 bases, J lost 6 bases, and 6 bases stayed unmatched. Looked up from germline, CDR1 is LNHDA and CDR2 is SQIVND (reference sequence). CDR3 in DNA: TGTGCCAGTAGCGTCGACAGGGGTAATGGCTACACCTTC. This encodes CASSVDRGNGYTF.